The rows below give T cell receptor beta chains drawn from one sample of a study of patients and donors after allogeneic stem cell transplantation. From the RT-PCR reads, TCRdb called clonotypes with MiXCR, one entry per CDR3 protein. The table lists 800,000 to 1,000,000 distinct CDR3 sequences, approximately 18% of them singletons. Sequences were obtained from blood, either unsorted or a sorted T cell fraction (not recorded which). These receptor sequences come from a human donor who was either an allogeneic HSCT recipient or a stem cell or donor lymphocyte infusion donor (not recorded which). It is not recorded whose cells these are; they may come from a transplant donor. The CDR3 runs from the conserved cysteine through the conserved F or W. The D gene is left open where the match is weak. Size tells how often a clone was seen (once, few, many) or the class of an expanded clone, and some rows leave it out.

D gene: TRBD1; V gene: TRBV6-6; clone size: few; J gene: TRBJ1-2; CDR3 DNA: TGTGCCAGCAGTATTGACAGGGGAGGAGGCTACACCTTC; CDR3 protein: CASSIDRGGGYTF
D gene: TRBD1; V gene: TRBV20-1; clone size: -; J gene: TRBJ2-1; CDR3 DNA: TGCAGTGCCACATCTCGGGACAGCTCCTACAATGAGCAGTTCTTC; CDR3 protein: CSATSRDSSYNEQFF
D gene: -; V gene: TRBV14; clone size: -; J gene: TRBJ2-5; CDR3 DNA: TGTGCCAGCAGCCAAGCGGTGGGCAGGGCTAAGTACCAAGAGACCCAGTACTTC; CDR3 protein: CASSQAVGRAKYQETQYF
D gene: -; V gene: TRBV4-2; clone size: -; J gene: TRBJ1-1; CDR3 DNA: TGTGCCAGCAGCCAGGACAACACTGAAGCTTTCTTT; CDR3 protein: CASSQDNTEAFF
D gene: -; V gene: TRBV7-9; clone size: few; J gene: TRBJ2-3; CDR3 DNA: TGTGCCAGCAGCTCGACAGACGGTTTTGTTACAGATACGCAGTATTTT; CDR3 protein: CASSSTDGFVTDTQYF
D gene: TRBD2; V gene: TRBV5-1; clone size: many; J gene: TRBJ2-1; CDR3 DNA: TGCGCCAGCAGCTTTAGCGGGGCCACCTACAATGAGCAGTTCTTC; CDR3 protein: CASSFSGATYNEQFF
D gene: -; V gene: TRBV6-5; clone size: -; J gene: TRBJ2-7; CDR3 DNA: TGTGCGGTCAGCGACACCACCTACGAGCAGTACTTC; CDR3 protein: CAVSDTTYEQYF
D gene: -; V gene: TRBV9; clone size: -; J gene: TRBJ2-4; CDR3 DNA: TGTGCCAGCAGCGTAGACGCGAGTACTGGGGTCATTCAGTACTTC; CDR3 protein: CASSVDASTGVIQYF
D gene: -; V gene: TRBV2; clone size: -; J gene: TRBJ2-7; CDR3 DNA: TGTGCCAGCAGTGAAATTCCCGAGCAGTACTTC; CDR3 protein: CASSEIPEQYF
D gene: -; V gene: TRBV29-1; clone size: -; J gene: TRBJ1-4; CDR3 DNA: TGCAGCGTCCGAGGAGGGGAGGGAGTAGGTGAAAAACTGTTTTTT; CDR3 protein: CSVRGGEGVGEKLFF
D gene: -; V gene: TRBV9; clone size: -; J gene: TRBJ1-1; CDR3 DNA: TGTGCCAGCGGGAGCGGCAGACGGGAAGCTTTCTTT; CDR3 protein: CASGSGRREAFF
D gene: TRBD1; V gene: TRBV11-2; clone size: -; J gene: TRBJ2-5; CDR3 DNA: TGTGCCAGCAGCTTAGTTGGGACAGGGGGGGAGACCCAGCACTTC; CDR3 protein: CASSLVGTGGETQHF
D gene: -; V gene: TRBV29-1; clone size: -; J gene: TRBJ2-2; CDR3 DNA: TGCAGCGTTTGGGCCGGGGGCCCCGGGGAGCTGTTTTTT; CDR3 protein: CSVWAGGPGELFF
D gene: TRBD2; V gene: TRBV20-1; clone size: -; J gene: TRBJ2-3; CDR3 DNA: TGCAGTGCTAGCGGGGGGTCCTCTCCAATGGATACGCAGTATTTT; CDR3 protein: CSASGGSSPMDTQYF
D gene: -; V gene: TRBV7-2; clone size: many; J gene: TRBJ1-1; CDR3 DNA: TGTGCCAGCAGCTTCAGGGGAGCATGGAACACTGAAGCTTTCTTT; CDR3 protein: CASSFRGAWNTEAFF
D gene: -; V gene: TRBV7-9; clone size: many; J gene: TRBJ2-3; CDR3 DNA: TGTGCCAGCAGCTCGAACCCGGTCGGGGAGTATTTT; CDR3 protein: CASSSNPVGEYF
D gene: -; V gene: TRBV6-1; clone size: -; J gene: TRBJ1-2; CDR3 DNA: TGTGCCAGCAGTGAAATGTCCGCCTGGGGCTACACCTTC; CDR3 protein: CASSEMSAWGYTF
D gene: TRBD2; V gene: TRBV12-3/TRBV12-4; clone size: few; J gene: TRBJ2-1; CDR3 DNA: TGTGCCAGCAGTCGCTCAGCGGGGGGTCAGGGTCTGTTCTTC; CDR3 protein: CASSRSAGGQGLFF
D gene: TRBD1; V gene: TRBV5-1; clone size: many; J gene: TRBJ1-1; CDR3 DNA: TGCGCCAGCAGCTCCGTTTTACAGGGGAAAGGCGCTGAAGCTTTCTTT; CDR3 protein: CASSSVLQGKGAEAFF
D gene: TRBD2; V gene: TRBV20-1; clone size: few; J gene: TRBJ2-1; CDR3 DNA: TGCAGTGCTAGAGAAACTAGCGGGAGGAGGGGTGAGCAGTTCTTC; CDR3 protein: CSARETSGRRGEQFF
D gene: TRBD1; V gene: TRBV10-3; clone size: few; J gene: TRBJ1-4; CDR3 DNA: TGTGCCATCAGTGAGCTCGAGTCCTGGACAGGTGAAACCCCAAAACTGTTTTTT; CDR3 protein: CAISELESWTGETPKLFF
D gene: -; V gene: TRBV20-1; clone size: few; J gene: TRBJ1-1; CDR3 DNA: TGCAGTGCTAGTTTTCCCTCACAGGGAACTGAAGCTTTCTTT; CDR3 protein: CSASFPSQGTEAFF
D gene: TRBD2; V gene: TRBV27; clone size: -; J gene: TRBJ2-1; CDR3 DNA: TGTGCCAGCAGTTTACCTAGTAGCGGGAACAATGAGCAGTTCTTC; CDR3 protein: CASSLPSSGNNEQFF
D gene: -; V gene: TRBV6-2/TRBV6-3; clone size: -; J gene: TRBJ2-7; CDR3 DNA: TGTGCCAGCAGGAGGACGGGTAAAAGCTCCAACGAGCAGTACTTC; CDR3 protein: CASRRTGKSSNEQYF